This entry features one T cell receptor beta chain sequence. Its target antigen remains unknown. Per-base qualities were not stored, and no clone one base away is much larger. Via the germline V gene (reference sequence), CDR1 is SEHNR and CDR2 FQNEAQ. From the cysteine up to the phenylalanine, the CDR3 has a length of 14 residues. The sequence is cut down to CDR3 DNA, 42 bases in frame from base 1. V is cut by 8 bases and J by 2 bases, and the space between the germline ends is 16 bases. TCRbeta CDR3 regions were amplified from genomic DNA using the immunoSEQ Assay, a bias-controlled multiplex PCR. Concerning the study's data processing: Within the assay, amplification of reference gene primers was used to estimate how many nucleated cells each sample contained. To quantify the absolute abundance of each unique TCRbeta CDR3 rearrangement, sequence reads were collapsed and filtered. For each sample, productive Simpson clonality was calculated as the square root of Simpson's diversity index over productive rearrangements. Held by TCRdb, this immuneACCESS table contains in-frame sequences only and omits some clones. Under half of the omission traces to an unresolved V gene where checked; the cause of the rest is unknown. The DNA gave D and trimming, while V, J and clone size come from that table. The sample profile shows 15,000 to 25,000 clones; roughly 84% of them were found once. The ten largest clones represent approximately 31% of the sample.

The collaborating institutions used their own protocols to collect whole blood in K2EDTA tubes. For TCRbeta analysis, collaborator samples were shipped as frozen whole blood, as isolated PBMCs, or as DNA extracted from either sample type. The data originate from a study of blood T cell repertoires in COVID-19 (dated by TCRdb to 2019 to 2021). Study-wide context: The collaborator samples originated in the United States, Italy and Spain and spanned the acute and convalescent phases of COVID-19. The material from the prospective study consisted of cDNA or gDNA derived from T cells, B-cell-depleted T cells, or PBMCs. Deeply sampled blood TCRbeta repertoires from subjects exposed to, actively infected with, or recovered from COVID-19 were included in the dataset. The repertoires were made available in a free public database intended to serve as a resource for research on the immune response to SARS-CoV-2. The samples were drawn from the first 160 participants of the ongoing ImmuneRACE study and from 1,254 subjects provided by 6 global collaborators. Sample metadata almost always included a de-identified subject ID, COVID-19 status, age in years and sex. Where HLA class I and class II types were available, the types were taken from metadata supplied by the sample provider, not from assay-based typing. The research as a whole found: The amount of clinical and demographic metadata varied by source and participant and was provided uncurated.

Source material: peripheral blood. This clonotype originated in a human donor with active COVID-19. The donor label of this sample is uncertain. Rearrangement joined TRBV7-9 to TRBJ2-7; D gene: possibly TRBD1, on 6 matching bases. This receptor has the CDR3 CASGLDRLPYEQYF. The nucleotides read TGTGCCAGCGGACTCGACAGGCTACCCTACGAGCAGTACTTC. The entire variable domain, with the stretches around the CDR3 drawn from the reference TRBV7-9 and TRBJ2-7 proteins, is DTGVSQNPRHKITKRGQNVTFRCDPISEHNRLYWYRQTLGQGPEFLTYFQNEAQLEKSRLLSDRFSAERPKGSFSTLEIQRTEQGDSAMYLCASGLDRLPYEQYFGPGTRLTVT.